This entry features one T cell receptor beta chain sequence. Its cognate antigen has yet to be identified. No qualities accompany the bases; no much larger clone lies one base away. Participants in the prospective study were enrolled through a virtual design, were aged about 18 to 89 years, and lived in roughly 26 United States geographic areas. In the prospective study, participants were assigned to cohorts based on the clinical history participants reported in a screening survey and a study questionnaire. In the prospective study, mobile phlebotomists collected whole blood, serum and a nasopharyngeal or oropharyngeal swab from each participant. Participants in the prospective study had the option to provide additional blood draws and questionnaires over a 2-month period. Blood samples from the prospective study were shipped frozen or at room temperature prior to DNA extraction. TCRbeta CDR3 regions were amplified from genomic DNA using the immunoSEQ Assay, a bias-controlled multiplex PCR. Under the source paper's analysis protocol: The number of nucleated cells in each sample was estimated by amplification of reference gene primers within the assay. To quantify the absolute abundance of each unique TCRbeta CDR3 rearrangement, sequence reads were collapsed and filtered. Productive Simpson clonality was computed per sample as the square root of Simpson's diversity index over productive rearrangements. TCRdb took this table from immuneACCESS and kept in-frame rearrangements with V and J called. Such tables lack part of the clones; where checked against another copy, unresolved V genes explain under half of the gap, and the rest is unexplained. The V and J calls and clone size are taken from that table; D and trimming were inferred from the DNA. Across this sample there are some 220,000 clones, with roughly 80% seen only once. The top ten hold under 1.5% of the sample.

The sample belongs to a study of blood T cell repertoires in COVID-19 (dated by TCRdb to 2019 to 2021). In terms of the full investigation: Samples covering the acute and convalescent phases of COVID-19 were provided by collaborators in the United States, Italy and Spain. Where available, HLA class I and class II types were taken from metadata supplied by the sample provider and were not determined by assay-based typing. Subjects who had been exposed to COVID-19, were actively infected with it, or had recovered from it provided the deeply sampled blood TCRbeta repertoires that made up the dataset. Nearly every sample came with metadata listing a de-identified subject ID, COVID-19 status, age in years and sex. The samples were drawn from the first 160 participants of the ongoing ImmuneRACE study and from some 1,300 subjects provided by 6 global collaborators. The material from the prospective study consisted of cDNA or gDNA derived from T cells, B-cell-depleted T cells, or PBMCs. The repertoires were released in a freely available public database intended as a resource for research on the immune response to SARS-CoV-2. General findings and caveats noted by the study authors: Clinical and demographic metadata were provided uncurated, with the amount varying by source and participant.

Including the terminal cysteine and phenylalanine, the CDR3 comprises 17 residues. Just the 51-base CDR3 DNA is kept, in frame starting at base 1. Based on the germline V gene, the CDR1 and CDR2 sequences are SGHRS and YFSETQ. V and J lose 0 bases and 0 bases, and a span of 12 bases separates them. The source of this sequence is a woman in her thirties or forties with acute COVID-19. The sequenced material came from PBMCs or T cells enriched from blood (not recorded which). In this chain, TRBV5-1 is recombined with TRBJ1-4, with the identity of the D gene unclear. The base sequence is TGCGCCAGCAGCTTGGCTGGGAGGGTTGCAACTAATGAAAAACTGTTTTTT. Its product reads: CASSLAGRVATNEKLFF.